This T cell receptor beta chain was documented in a study of blood T cells in healthy people across ages. CDR3 length: 15 residues. The V gene lost 6 bases and the J gene lost 0 bases, with 9 bases spanning the gap. CDR1 is MNHEY and CDR2 is SMNVEV in the germline V gene (reference sequence). Primed by a sample-barcoded 5' primer and a J-beta primer mix, a second PCR proceeded for 7 to 11 cycles. TCRdb itself ran the 5' RACE reads through MiXCR, one entry per CDR3 protein. The top ten hold 20% to 25% of the sample, which has about 730,000 distinct CDR3 sequences, roughly two fifths seen once. This clonotype was obtained from a woman aged 55 to 70 in good health. The sample comprised blood. The chain couples TRBV27 to TRBJ2-6; D is ambiguous. The CDR3 protein is CASRRTHSGANVLTF. The CDR3 DNA follows: TGTGCCAGCAGACGGACCCACTCTGGGGCCAACGTCCTGACTTTC.